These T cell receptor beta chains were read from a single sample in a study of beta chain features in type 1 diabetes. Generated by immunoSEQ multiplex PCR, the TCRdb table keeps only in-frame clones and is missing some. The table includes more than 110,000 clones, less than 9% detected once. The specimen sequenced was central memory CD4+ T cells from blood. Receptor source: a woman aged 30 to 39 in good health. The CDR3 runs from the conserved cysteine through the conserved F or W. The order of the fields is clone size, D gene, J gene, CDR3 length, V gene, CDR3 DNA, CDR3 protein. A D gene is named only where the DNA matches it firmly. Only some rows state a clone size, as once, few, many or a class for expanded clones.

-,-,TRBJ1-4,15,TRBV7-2,TGTGCCAGCAGCTTAAACAAACAGTCTAATGAAAAACTGTTTTTT,CASSLNKQSNEKLFF
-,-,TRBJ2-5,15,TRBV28,TGTGCCAGCAGCCCCAGACGCGGTTTCCAAGAGACCCAGTACTTC,CASSPRRGFQETQYF
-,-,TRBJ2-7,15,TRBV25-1,TGTGCCAGCAGTGAGGGTACGGGAGTACCCTACGAGCAGTACTTC,CASSEGTGVPYEQYF
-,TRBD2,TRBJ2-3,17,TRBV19,TGTGCCAGTAGTCCGGAGGGACTACCGAGGGGTGCAGATACGCAGTATTTT,CASSPEGLPRGADTQYF
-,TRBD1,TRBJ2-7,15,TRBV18,TGTGCCAGCTCACCTCCGGGACAGGGTAACGACGAGCAGTACTTC,CASSPPGQGNDEQYF
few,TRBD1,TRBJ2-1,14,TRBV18,TGTGCCAGCTCACCCACAGACAGGGTTTTTATGCAGTTCTTC,CASSPTDRVFMQFF
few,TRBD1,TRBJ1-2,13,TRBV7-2,TGTGCCAGCAGTCGGGACAGGGAGGCTGGCTACACCTTC,CASSRDREAGYTF
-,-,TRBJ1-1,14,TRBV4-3,TGCGCCAGCAGCCAAGAAGCGTTTAACACTGAAGCTTTCTTT,CASSQEAFNTEAFF
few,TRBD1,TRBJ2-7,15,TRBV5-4,TGTGCCAGCAGCGCGGGGACAGGTGAACACTACGAGCAGTACTTC,CASSAGTGEHYEQYF
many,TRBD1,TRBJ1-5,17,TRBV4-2,TGTGCCAGCAGCCAAGAGGTAATGACAGGGGGAAGTCAGCCCCAGCATTTT,CASSQEVMTGGSQPQHF
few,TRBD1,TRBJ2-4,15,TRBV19,TGTGCCAGTAGTACGGCGACAGGGGGCTTAAACATTCAGTACTTC,CASSTATGGLNIQYF
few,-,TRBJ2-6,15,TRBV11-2,TGTGCCAGCAGCTTAGTCCGCTCTGGGGCCAACGTCCTGACTTTC,CASSLVRSGANVLTF
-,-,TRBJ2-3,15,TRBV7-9,TGTGCCAGCAGCCCCGGTCAGGGTCATTTGGATACGCAGTATTTT,CASSPGQGHLDTQYF
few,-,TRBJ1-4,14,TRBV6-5,TGTGCCAGCGGGCGTCCAACAGGGAATGAAAAACTGTTTTTT,CASGRPTGNEKLFF
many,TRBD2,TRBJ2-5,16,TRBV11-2,TGTGCCAGCAGCCTAGGGGTAGCGGGAGGTCTGGAGACCCAGTACTTC,CASSLGVAGGLETQYF
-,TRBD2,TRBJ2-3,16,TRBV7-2,TGTGCCAGCAGCCTCTCCCAAACCGGGCTAGCGGGAGGGCCGTATTTT,CASSLSQTGLAGGPYF
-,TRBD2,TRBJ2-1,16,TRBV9,TGTGCCAGCGGCGCCGAACTAGCGGGAGGTGGAAATGAGCAGTTCTTC,CASGAELAGGGNEQFF
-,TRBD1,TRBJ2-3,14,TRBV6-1,TGTGCCAGCAGCCCGGGACAGGGCACAGATACGCAGTATTTT,CASSPGQGTDTQYF
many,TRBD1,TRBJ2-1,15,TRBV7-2,TGTGCCAGCAGGGGACCGAGGACAGGCTCCAATGAGCAGTTCTTC,CASRGPRTGSNEQFF
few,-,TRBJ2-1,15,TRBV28,TGTGCCAGCACCAAACCACAGGCCATCCGCAATGAGCAGTTCTTC,CASTKPQAIRNEQFF
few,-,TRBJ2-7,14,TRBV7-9,TGTGCCAGCAGCTCAAGGGGCCAGCTGAACGAGCAGTACTTC,CASSSRGQLNEQYF
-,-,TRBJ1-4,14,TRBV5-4,TGTGCCAGCAGCTTGGGACAGACTAATGAAAAACTGTTTTTT,CASSLGQTNEKLFF
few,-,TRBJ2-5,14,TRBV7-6,TGTGCCAGCAGCTCGACGGGAGTCGGGGAGACCCAGTACTTC,CASSSTGVGETQYF
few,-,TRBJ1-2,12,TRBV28,TGTGCCAGCAGTTTCGAGGAGTATGGCTACACCTTC,CASSFEEYGYTF
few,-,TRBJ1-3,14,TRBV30,TGTGCCTGGAGTCCGGCGGGGATTGGAAACACCATATATTTT,CAWSPAGIGNTIYF
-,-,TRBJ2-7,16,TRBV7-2,TGTGCCAGCAGCCAAGGGGGTATCAGGCGGTCCTACGAGCAGTACTTC,CASSQGGIRRSYEQYF
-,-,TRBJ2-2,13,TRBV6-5,TGTGCCAGCAGTTTTAGGGAGCCCGGGGAGCTGTTTTTT,CASSFREPGELFF
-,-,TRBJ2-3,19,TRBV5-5,TGTGCCAGCAGCCCGTCGGGCCATCAGCGGCGCGCCTCCACAGATACGCAGTATTTT,CASSPSGHQRRASTDTQYF
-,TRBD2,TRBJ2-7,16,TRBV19,TGTGCCAGTACCGCTAGCGGGAGAGGCAAGACCTACGAGCAGTACTTC,CASTASGRGKTYEQYF
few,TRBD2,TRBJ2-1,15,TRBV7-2,TGTGCCAGCAGCCCTGGGACTAGCAGGAACAATGAGCAGTTCTTC,CASSPGTSRNNEQFF
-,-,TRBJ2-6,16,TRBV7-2,TGTGCCACCGCGCACATCCAGCGGACCGGGGCCAACGTCCTGACTTTC,CATAHIQRTGANVLTF
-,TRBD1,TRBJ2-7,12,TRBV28,TGTGCCATCCAGACAGGGAAGCGCGAGCAGTACTTC,CAIQTGKREQYF
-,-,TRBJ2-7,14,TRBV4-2,TGTGCCAGCAGCATACCGACAGGCTCCTACGAGCAGTACTTC,CASSIPTGSYEQYF
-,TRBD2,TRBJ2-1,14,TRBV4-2,TGTGCCAGCAGCCAACCGGGAGGATCAGCTGAGCAGTTCTTC,CASSQPGGSAEQFF
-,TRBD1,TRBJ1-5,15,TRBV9,TGTGCCAGCAGCAGGGACAGGGGGACCAATCAGCCCCAGCATTTT,CASSRDRGTNQPQHF
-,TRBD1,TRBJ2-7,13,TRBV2,TGTGCCAGCACCGGGACAGGGGGCTACGAGCAGTACTTC,CASTGTGGYEQYF
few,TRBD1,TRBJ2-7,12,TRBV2,TGTGCCGGAGGGACAGGTCCCTACGAGCAGTACTTC,CAGGTGPYEQYF
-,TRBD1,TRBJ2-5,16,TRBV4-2,TGTGCCAGCAGCCCAGTCGGGGGACAGGTCCAAGAGACCCAGTACTTC,CASSPVGGQVQETQYF
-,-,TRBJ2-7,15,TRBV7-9,TGTGCCAGCAGCTTAGGTAGTGGAGGGAGTACCGAGCAGTACTTC,CASSLGSGGSTEQYF
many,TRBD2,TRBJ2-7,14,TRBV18,TGTGCCAGCTCATCCTATAGCGGGAGGGGCGAGCAGTACTTC,CASSSYSGRGEQYF
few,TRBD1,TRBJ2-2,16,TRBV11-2,TGTGCCAGCAGCTTAGCTGGGACAGGGGTGGGCGGGGAGCTGTTTTTT,CASSLAGTGVGGELFF
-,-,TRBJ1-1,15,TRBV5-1,TGCGCCAGCAGCTCGGGCAGTGGGCAGGGCACTGAAGCTTTCTTT,CASSSGSGQGTEAFF
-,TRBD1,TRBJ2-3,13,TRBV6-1,TGTGCCAGCGGGGACAGAAGCACAGATACGCAGTATTTT,CASGDRSTDTQYF
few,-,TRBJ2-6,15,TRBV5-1,TGCGCCAGCAGCTTTGGCGGCAGTGGGGCCAACGTCCTGACTTTC,CASSFGGSGANVLTF
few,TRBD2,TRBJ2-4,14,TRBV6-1,TGTGCCAGCAGGACTCTAGCGGACAAAAACATTCAGTACTTC,CASRTLADKNIQYF